Presented here are 20 T cell receptor beta chains from one specimen sequenced in a study of T cell responses to AZD1222 COVID-19 vaccine. The method was immunoSEQ multiplex PCR; TCRdb's version includes in-frame clones alone and lacks a portion of them. The repertoire consists of approximately 150,000 clones, with roughly 92% occurring once and the leading ten covering about 1.6%. The sample consisted of peripheral blood, taken on day 0 of AZD1222 vaccination. These receptor sequences come from an adult in good health.

This chain connects TRBV5-8 to TRBJ2-7; 10 positions match TRBD2. Germline assignment: CDR1 SGHTS and CDR2 YDEGEE. V shed 3 bases, J shed 7 bases, and the junction held 16 bases outside the gene matches. This CDR3 is 17 amino acids long. Here the CDR3 reads CASSSGSLAGGLGEQYF. The CDR3 nucleotides read TGTGCCAGCAGCTCGGGTTCCTTAGCGGGGGGCCTCGGGGAGCAGTACTTC.

In DNA form, the CDR3 reads TGTGCCAGCAGCTTAACGCTAGCGAGTGAGCAGTTCTTC. Translating gives CASSLTLASEQFF. V usage is TRBV7-3 and J usage is TRBJ2-1; maybe TRBD2 (6 bases). This CDR3 has 13 residues. Germline V lookup: CDR1 SGHTA, CDR2 FQGTGA. Trimming took off 0 bases at V and 9 bases at J, with 9 bases between the two ends.

The chain uses TRBV5-4 and TRBJ1-2, with TRBD1 identical over 8 bases. J gave up 7 bases and V 1 base, and 9 bases lay outside the gene matches. This CDR3 contains 15 residues. From germline, CDR1 is SGHNT and CDR2 YYREEE (reference sequence). CDR3 in amino acids: CASSLPSGQGSGYTF. CDR3 DNA sequence: TGTGCCAGCAGCTTGCCCTCCGGACAGGGCAGTGGCTACACCTTC.

This rearrangement joins TRBV7-2 to TRBJ1-1; D is possibly TRBD1 (6 bases). Trimming took 7 bases from V and 5 from J, leaving 14 bases between them. The germline CDR1 and CDR2 sequences are SGHTA and FQGNSA. This CDR3 region has 13 residues. CDR3: CASMWGLGTEAFF. Written as DNA, the CDR3 is TGTGCCAGCATGTGGGGGCTGGGTACTGAAGCTTTCTTT. Drawing the rest from reference TRBV7-2 and TRBJ1-1, the complete variable domain is GAGVSQSPSNKVTEKGKDVELRCDPISGHTALYWYRQSLGQGLEFLIYFQGNSAPDKSGLPSDRFSAERTGGSVSTLTIQRTQQEDSAVYLCASMWGLGTEAFFGQGTRLTVV.

The chain joins TRBV5-1 to TRBJ2-4, with a weak D call TRBD2 (7 bases). Trimming pared 4 bases from V and 9 bases from J, leaving 17 bases between. The CDR3 is 14 amino acids. CDR1 and CDR2 from the germline V gene are SGHRS and YFSETQ. CDR3 residues: CASSPGGREVIQYF. CDR3 coding DNA: TGCGCCAGCAGCCCGGGGGGCAGGGAGGTCATTCAGTACTTC.

The chain couples TRBV19 to TRBJ1-4; tentative D call: TRBD1 (5 bases). Trimming stripped 4 bases from V and 8 bases from J, with 23 bases between. Germline V gene sequence: CDR1 LNHDA, CDR2 SQIVND (reference sequence). The length of the CDR3 is 17 residues. The CDR3 DNA follows: TGTGCCAGTAGTACACCCTTAGACAGTTGGATCGGCGAAAAACTGTTTTTT. As protein: CASSTPLDSWIGEKLFF. Together with reference TRBV19 and TRBJ1-4, the CDR3 gives the full variable domain: DGGITQSPKYLFRKEGQNVTLSCEQNLNHDAMYWYRQDPGQGLRLIYYSQIVNDFQKGDIAEGYSVSREKKESFPLTVTSAQKNPTAFYLCASSTPLDSWIGEKLFFGSGTQLSVL.

This sequence joins TRBV30 and TRBJ2-5; D may be TRBD1 (6 bases). The V and J ends lost 2 bases and 10 bases respectively, with 20 bases between them. This CDR3 is built from 14 residues. Germline V gene data show CDR1 as GTSNPN and CDR2 as SVGIG (reference sequence). The CDR3 DNA reads as TGTGCCTGGAGTTTATCAGGGGCGAAAGGTGACCAGTACTTC. It translates to CAWSLSGAKGDQYF. The entire variable domain, with the rest obtained from reference TRBV30 and TRBJ2-5, is as follows: SQTIHQWPATLVQPVGSPLSLECTVEGTSNPNLYWYRQAAGRGLQLLFYSVGIGQISSEVPQNLSASRPQDRQFILSSKKLLLSDSGFYLCAWSLSGAKGDQYFGPGTRLLVL.

The chain has TRBV11-3 and TRBJ2-3; D perhaps matches TRBD2 (6 bases). The V end was cut by 2 bases, the J end by 5 bases, with 14 bases between. This CDR3 contains 15 residues. Germline V gene lookup returns CDR1 SGHNT and CDR2 YENEEA. The CDR3, as DNA: TGTGCCAGCAGCTTAACCGGGACTTTTGGAGATACGCAGTATTTT. Its translation is CASSLTGTFGDTQYF.

The chain is built from TRBV18 and TRBJ2-7, with 7 bases lining up with TRBD1. CDR3 length: 13 amino acids. The V segment lost 0 bases and the J segment 4 bases; nucleotides outside the gene matches: 0. The germline V gene has CDR1 KGHSH and CDR2 LQKENI. CDR3 amino acids: CASSPPTGYEQYF. The DNA for the CDR3 is TGTGCCAGCTCACCACCGACAGGGTACGAGCAGTACTTC.

The rearrangement links TRBV30 to TRBJ2-3; D is unclear. Trimming removed 4 bases at V and 4 bases at J, with 6 bases between. The CDR3 is made up of 11 amino acids. Germline CDR1 is GTSNPN and CDR2 is SVGIG (reference sequence). The CDR3 region is CAWTRADTQYF. In DNA form, the CDR3 reads TGTGCCTGGACCCGGGCAGATACGCAGTATTTT.

The V gene is TRBV6-9, the J gene TRBJ1-1; the D gene is possibly TRBD1 (5 bases). V gave up 3 bases and J gave up 1 base, with 15 bases separating them. The CDR3 has 16 residues. The germline V gene encodes CDR1 MNHGY and CDR2 SVAAGI. For the CDR3, the DNA is TGTGCCAGCAGTTACTCACCCACGGGGGAGAACACTGAAGCTTTCTTT. Its protein product is CASSYSPTGENTEAFF.

CDR3: CSGEGQGEGYTF. The CDR3, as DNA: TGCAGCGGGGAGGGACAGGGCGAAGGCTACACCTTC. The V and J genes are TRBV29-1 and TRBJ1-2, with 9 bases aligning to TRBD1. V shed 7 bases, J shed 8 bases, and the junction held 8 bases outside the gene matches. The CDR3 contains 12 residues. Germline CDR1 is SQVTM and CDR2 is ANQGSEA.

This chain uses TRBV2 with TRBJ1-3; D ambiguous. Germline V gives CDR1 SNHLY, CDR2 FYNNEI. CDR3 size: 16 residues. Trimming removed 2 bases from V and 9 bases from J, with 20 bases in between. The CDR3 loop is CASSERMADVGSTIYF. Here the CDR3 DNA reads TGTGCCAGCAGTGAAAGGATGGCGGACGTGGGTAGCACCATATATTTT.

The chain is built from TRBV3-1 (or the pseudogene TRBV3-2) and TRBJ2-2; D may be TRBD1 or TRBD2 (5 bases each). V was trimmed by 0 bases and J by 8 bases, leaving 22 bases between them. Per germline, CDR1 LGHDT and CDR2 YNNKEL (reference sequence). The CDR3 totals 18 residues. The CDR3 DNA reads as TGTGCCAGCAGCCAAGAAGGAGGAGGCCCCACCAGGGCGGGGGAGCTGTTTTTT. Amino acid sequence: CASSQEGGGPTRAGELFF.

The CDR3 protein is CASSPDPGQSTDTQYF. DNA of the CDR3: TGTGCCAGCAGTCCAGATCCCGGACAGAGCACAGATACGCAGTATTTT. This chain connects TRBV27 to TRBJ2-3; D is possibly TRBD1 (6 bases). V was pared by 5 bases and J by 0 bases, with 15 bases between. The CDR3 is 16 residues long. Per the germline V gene, CDR1 is MNHEY and CDR2 is SMNVEV (reference sequence).

This clone was observed a single time. This sequence joins TRBV28 and TRBJ2-1, with 13 bases identical to TRBD2. V trimming: 5 bases; J trimming: 7 bases; junction bases outside the gene matches: 11. The CDR3 covers 17 residues. CDR1 MDHEN and CDR2 SYDVKM come from the germline V gene. CDR3: CASSDPLTSGRWNEQFF. The DNA of the CDR3 is TGTGCCAGCAGTGACCCTCTGACTAGCGGGAGGTGGAATGAGCAGTTCTTC.

This clone was found once. This chain joins TRBV6-5 and TRBJ1-6, with a tentative D call TRBD1 (6 bases). The length of the CDR3 is 14 residues. V was cut by 7 bases and J by 9 bases, with 16 bases left in between. CDR1 MNHEY and CDR2 SVGAGI come from the germline V gene. The CDR3 region is CASTIGGNGSPLHF. The CDR3 DNA reads TGTGCCAGCACCATCGGGGGCAATGGTTCACCCCTCCACTTT.

The rearrangement joins TRBV9 to TRBJ2-3; D gene unclear. Germline assignment: CDR1 SGDLS and CDR2 YYNGEE. The CDR3 spans 15 residues. The germline V and J ends were trimmed by 3 bases and 0 bases, with 11 bases remaining between them. In DNA, the CDR3 is TGTGCCAGCAGCGAGGGAACGGTTAGCACAGATACGCAGTATTTT. As protein: CASSEGTVSTDTQYF. Combining the CDR3 with reference TRBV9 and TRBJ2-3 gives the whole variable domain DSGVTQTPKHLITATGQRVTLRCSPRSGDLSVYWYQQSLDQGLQFLIQYYNGEERAKGNILERFSAQQFPDLHSELNLSSLELGDSALYFCASSEGTVSTDTQYFGPGTRLTVL.

The V gene is TRBV6-2 or TRBV6-3, the J gene TRBJ2-7; 14 nucleotides match TRBD2. Germline lookup yields CDR1 MNHEY and CDR2 SVGEGT. The CDR3 totals 16 residues. The junction had 2 bases not matched to a gene; V was cut back by 2 bases and J by 2 bases. CDR3 sequence (DNA): TGTGCCAGCAGTTACCGGACTAGCGGGGGGCCCTACGAGCAGTACTTC. Its protein is CASSYRTSGGPYEQYF.

This chain links TRBV5-1 with TRBJ1-6, with D perhaps matching TRBD1 (5 bases). Trimming pared 0 bases from V and 3 bases from J, leaving 10 bases between. This CDR3 comprises 16 residues. Germline V gives CDR1 SGHRS, CDR2 YFSETQ. This CDR3 reads CASSLAGGRYNSPLHF. The CDR3 DNA is TGCGCCAGCAGCTTGGCTGGGGGACGCTATAATTCACCCCTCCACTTT.